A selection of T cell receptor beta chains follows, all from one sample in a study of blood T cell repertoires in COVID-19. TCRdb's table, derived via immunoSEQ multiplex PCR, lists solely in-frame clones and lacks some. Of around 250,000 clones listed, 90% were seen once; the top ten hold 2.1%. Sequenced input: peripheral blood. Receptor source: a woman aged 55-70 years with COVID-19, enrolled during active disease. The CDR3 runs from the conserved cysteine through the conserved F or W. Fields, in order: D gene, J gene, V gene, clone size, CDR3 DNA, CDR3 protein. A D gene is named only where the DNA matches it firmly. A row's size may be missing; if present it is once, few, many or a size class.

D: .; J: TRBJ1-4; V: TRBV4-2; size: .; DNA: TGTGCCAGCAGCCAAGGTGAGCAGGGATCCAAACTGTTTTTT; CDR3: CASSQGEQGSKLFF
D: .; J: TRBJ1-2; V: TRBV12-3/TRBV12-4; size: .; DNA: TGTGCCAGCAGTGTTTCTGGGGCCTATGGCTACACCTTC; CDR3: CASSVSGAYGYTF
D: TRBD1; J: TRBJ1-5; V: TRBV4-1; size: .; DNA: TGCGCCAGCAGCCGAGGGGGCGGCAATCAGCCCCAGCATTTT; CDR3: CASSRGGGNQPQHF
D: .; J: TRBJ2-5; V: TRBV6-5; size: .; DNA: TGTGCCAGCAGTTACCCAGGGGATGGGCGAGAGACCCAGTACTTC; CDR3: CASSYPGDGRETQYF
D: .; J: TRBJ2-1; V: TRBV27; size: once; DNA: TGTGCCAGCAGTTTATGGCAGGTCTCCTACAATGAGCAGTTCTTC; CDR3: CASSLWQVSYNEQFF
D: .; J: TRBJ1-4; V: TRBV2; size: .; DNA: TGTGCCAGCATGCGGGGCTATGAAAAACTGTTTTTT; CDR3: CASMRGYEKLFF
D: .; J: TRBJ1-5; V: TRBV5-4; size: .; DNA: TGTGCCACCACGAATATGGGGGGAGGTCAGCCCCAGCATTTT; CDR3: CATTNMGGGQPQHF
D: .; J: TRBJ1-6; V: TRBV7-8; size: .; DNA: TGTGCCAGCAGCACCTCGGGAAATCTAGTGACCCTCCACTTT; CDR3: CASSTSGNLVTLHF
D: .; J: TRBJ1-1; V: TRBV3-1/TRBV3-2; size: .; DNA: TGTGCCAGCAGCCAACAAAACCGCAGGGACATGAACACTGAAGCTTTCTTT; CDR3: CASSQQNRRDMNTEAFF
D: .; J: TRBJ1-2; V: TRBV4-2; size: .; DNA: TGTGCCAGCAGCCAAGATCGGGGAGACTATGGCTACACCTTC; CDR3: CASSQDRGDYGYTF
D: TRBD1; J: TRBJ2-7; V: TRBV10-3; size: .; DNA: TGTGCCATCAGTGACCCGGGACAGGGGGCCTACGAGCAGTACTTC; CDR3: CAISDPGQGAYEQYF
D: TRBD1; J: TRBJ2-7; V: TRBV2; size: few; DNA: TGTGCCAGCAGACAAGGACAGGCGAGCGAGCAGTACTTC; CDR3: CASRQGQASEQYF
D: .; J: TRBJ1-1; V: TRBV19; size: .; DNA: TGTGCCAGTAGTATCCGGGGTTACACTGAAGCTTTCTTT; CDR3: CASSIRGYTEAFF
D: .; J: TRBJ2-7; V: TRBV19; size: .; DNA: TGTGCCAGTAGTACAGGGCTTGGGTCCTACGAGCAGTACTTC; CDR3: CASSTGLGSYEQYF
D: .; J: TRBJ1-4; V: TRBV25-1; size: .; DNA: TGTGCCAGCAGTGTTGGACTCGAAAAACTGTTTTTT; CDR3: CASSVGLEKLFF
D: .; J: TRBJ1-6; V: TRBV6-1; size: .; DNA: TGTGCCAGCAGTGAAGCTGCCGGAGAGGGACCCCTCCACTTT; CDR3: CASSEAAGEGPLHF
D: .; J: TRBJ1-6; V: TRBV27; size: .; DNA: TGTGCCAGCAGTTCCCGGGCAGGGCCCAATTCACCCCTCCACTTT; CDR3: CASSSRAGPNSPLHF
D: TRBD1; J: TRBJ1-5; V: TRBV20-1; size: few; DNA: TGCAGTGCTTACCAGGGGGGGCCCCAGCATTTT; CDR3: CSAYQGGPQHF
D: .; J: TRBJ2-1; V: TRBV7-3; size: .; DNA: TGTGCCAGCAGCTTATCCCTCGGCGGGGCTTACAATGAGCAGTTCTTC; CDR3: CASSLSLGGAYNEQFF
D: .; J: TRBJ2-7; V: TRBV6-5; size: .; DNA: TGTGCCAGCAGTTACGGAACAGGGAATTTTTACGAGCAGTACTTC; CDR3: CASSYGTGNFYEQYF
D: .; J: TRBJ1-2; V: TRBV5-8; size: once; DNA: TGTGCCAGCAGCTTTGGGGGCGCTGGCAGCTATGGCTACACCTTC; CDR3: CASSFGGAGSYGYTF
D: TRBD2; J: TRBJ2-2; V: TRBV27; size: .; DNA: TGTGCCAGCACGCGGGAGGGCACCGGGGAGCTGTTTTTT; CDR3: CASTREGTGELFF